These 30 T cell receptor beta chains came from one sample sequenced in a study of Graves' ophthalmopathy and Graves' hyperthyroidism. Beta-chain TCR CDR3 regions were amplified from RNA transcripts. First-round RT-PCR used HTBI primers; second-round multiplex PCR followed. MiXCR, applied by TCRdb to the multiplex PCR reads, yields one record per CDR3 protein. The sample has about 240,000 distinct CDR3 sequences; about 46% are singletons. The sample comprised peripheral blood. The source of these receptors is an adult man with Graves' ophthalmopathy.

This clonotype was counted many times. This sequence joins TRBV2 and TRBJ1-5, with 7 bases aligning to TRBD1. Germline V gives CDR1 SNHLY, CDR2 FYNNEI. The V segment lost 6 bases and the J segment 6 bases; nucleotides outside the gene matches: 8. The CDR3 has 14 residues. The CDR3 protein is CASSLTGRGQPQHF. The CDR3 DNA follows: TGTGCCAGCAGCCTGACAGGGAGGGGTCAGCCCCAGCATTTT.

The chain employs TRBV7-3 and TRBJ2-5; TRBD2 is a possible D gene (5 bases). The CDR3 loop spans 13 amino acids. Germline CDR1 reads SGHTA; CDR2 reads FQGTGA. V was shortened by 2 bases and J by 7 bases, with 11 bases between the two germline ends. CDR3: CASSLAASGTQYF. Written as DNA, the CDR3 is TGTGCCAGCAGCTTAGCGGCCAGCGGGACCCAGTACTTC.

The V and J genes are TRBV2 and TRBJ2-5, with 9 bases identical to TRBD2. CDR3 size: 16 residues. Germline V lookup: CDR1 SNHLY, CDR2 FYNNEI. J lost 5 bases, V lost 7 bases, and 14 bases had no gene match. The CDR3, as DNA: TGTGCCAGCATCGTTTCTGCCGGCCTAGCGGGGGAGACCCAGTACTTC. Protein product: CASIVSAGLAGETQYF.

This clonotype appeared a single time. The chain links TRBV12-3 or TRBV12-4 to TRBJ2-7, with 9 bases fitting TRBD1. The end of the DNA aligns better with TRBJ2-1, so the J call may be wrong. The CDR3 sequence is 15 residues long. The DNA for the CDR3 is TGTGCCAGCAGTCACCGGGACAGGGTGGTTTTGGAGCAGTTCTTC. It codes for CASSHRDRVVLEQFF.

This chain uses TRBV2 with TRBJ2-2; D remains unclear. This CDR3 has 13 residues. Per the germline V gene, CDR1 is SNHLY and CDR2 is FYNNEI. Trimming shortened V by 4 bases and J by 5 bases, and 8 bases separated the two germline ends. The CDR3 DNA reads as TGTGCCAGCAGTGTTCTGGTAACCGGGGAGCTGTTTTTT. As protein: CASSVLVTGELFF. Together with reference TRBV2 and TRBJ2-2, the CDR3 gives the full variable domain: EPEVTQTPSHQVTQMGQEVILRCVPISNHLYFYWYRQILGQKVEFLVSFYNNEISEKSEIFDDQFSVERPDGSNFTLKIRSTKLEDSAMYFCASSVLVTGELFFGEGSRLTVL.

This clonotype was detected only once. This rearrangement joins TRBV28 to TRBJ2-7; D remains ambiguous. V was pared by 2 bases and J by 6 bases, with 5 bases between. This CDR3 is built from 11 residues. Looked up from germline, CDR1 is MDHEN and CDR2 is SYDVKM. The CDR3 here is CASSLRVEQYF. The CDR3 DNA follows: TGTGCCAGCAGTTTACGAGTCGAGCAGTACTTC.

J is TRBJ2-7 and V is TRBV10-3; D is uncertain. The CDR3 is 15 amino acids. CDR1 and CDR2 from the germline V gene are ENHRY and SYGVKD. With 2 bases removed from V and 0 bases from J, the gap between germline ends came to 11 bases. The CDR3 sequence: CAISEAQASSYEQYF. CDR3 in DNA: TGTGCCATCAGTGAGGCGCAGGCTAGCTCCTACGAGCAGTACTTC.

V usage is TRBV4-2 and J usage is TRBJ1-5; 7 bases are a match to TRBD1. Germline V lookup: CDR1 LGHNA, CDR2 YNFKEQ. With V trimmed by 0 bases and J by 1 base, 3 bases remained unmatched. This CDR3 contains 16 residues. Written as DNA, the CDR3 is TGTGCCAGCAGCCAAGAGGAGGGGGCAAGCAATCAGCCCCAGCATTTT. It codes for CASSQEEGASNQPQHF.

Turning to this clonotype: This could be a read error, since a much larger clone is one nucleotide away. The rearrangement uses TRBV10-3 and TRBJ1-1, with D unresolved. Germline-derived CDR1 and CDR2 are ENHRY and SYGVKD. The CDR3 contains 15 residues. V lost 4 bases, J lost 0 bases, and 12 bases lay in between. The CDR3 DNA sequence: TGTGCCATCAGTGGTAAGGCAGGTCTGAACACTGAAGCTTTCTTT. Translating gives CAISGKAGLNTEAFF.

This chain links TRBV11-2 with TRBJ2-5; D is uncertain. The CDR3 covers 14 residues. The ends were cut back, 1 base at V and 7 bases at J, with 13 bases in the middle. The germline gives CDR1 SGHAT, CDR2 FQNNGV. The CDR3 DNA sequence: TGTGCCAGCAGCTTAGGTACCAGGAGAGGGACCCAGTACTTC. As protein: CASSLGTRRGTQYF.

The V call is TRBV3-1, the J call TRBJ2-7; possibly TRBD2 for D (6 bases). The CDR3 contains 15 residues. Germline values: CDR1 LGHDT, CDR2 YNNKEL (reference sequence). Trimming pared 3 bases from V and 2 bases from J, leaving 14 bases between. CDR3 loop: CASSQRRDPPYEQYF. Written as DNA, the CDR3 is TGTGCCAGCAGCCAGAGGAGGGACCCTCCCTACGAGCAGTACTTC.

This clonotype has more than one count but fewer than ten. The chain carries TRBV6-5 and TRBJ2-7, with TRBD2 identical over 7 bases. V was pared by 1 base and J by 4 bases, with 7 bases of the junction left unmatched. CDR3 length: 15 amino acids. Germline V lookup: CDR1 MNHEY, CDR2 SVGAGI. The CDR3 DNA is TGTGCCAGCAGTTACTTAGGCGGGAGCGGGTACGAGCAGTACTTC. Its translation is CASSYLGGSGYEQYF.

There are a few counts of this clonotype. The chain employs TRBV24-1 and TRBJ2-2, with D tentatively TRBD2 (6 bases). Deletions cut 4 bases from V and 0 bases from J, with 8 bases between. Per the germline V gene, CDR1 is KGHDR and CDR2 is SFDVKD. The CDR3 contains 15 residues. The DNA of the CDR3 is TGTGCCACCAGTGAGGGGACTTCGAACACCGGGGAGCTGTTTTTT. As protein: CATSEGTSNTGELFF.

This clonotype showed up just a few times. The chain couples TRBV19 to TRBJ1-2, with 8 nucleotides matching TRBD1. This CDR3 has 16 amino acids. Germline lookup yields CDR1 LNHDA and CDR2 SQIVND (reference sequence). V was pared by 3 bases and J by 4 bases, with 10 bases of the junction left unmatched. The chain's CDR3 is CASSIPGQDVIYGYTF. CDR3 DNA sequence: TGTGCCAGTAGTATCCCGGGACAGGACGTTATCTATGGCTACACCTTC.

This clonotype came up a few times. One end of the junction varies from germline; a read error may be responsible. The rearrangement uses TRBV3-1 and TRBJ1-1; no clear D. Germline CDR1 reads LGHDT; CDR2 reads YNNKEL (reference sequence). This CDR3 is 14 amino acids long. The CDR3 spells CASSRGSQQEGTSF. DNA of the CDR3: TGTGCCAGCAGCCGAGGGTCGCAGCAAGAAGGTACGTCCTTT.

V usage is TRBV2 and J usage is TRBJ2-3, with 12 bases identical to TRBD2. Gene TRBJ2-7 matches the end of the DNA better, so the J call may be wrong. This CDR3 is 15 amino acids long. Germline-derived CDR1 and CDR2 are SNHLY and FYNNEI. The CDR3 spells CASRETSGGTDTQYF. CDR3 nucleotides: TGTGCCAGCAGGGAGACTAGCGGGGGCACAGATACGCAGTACTTC.

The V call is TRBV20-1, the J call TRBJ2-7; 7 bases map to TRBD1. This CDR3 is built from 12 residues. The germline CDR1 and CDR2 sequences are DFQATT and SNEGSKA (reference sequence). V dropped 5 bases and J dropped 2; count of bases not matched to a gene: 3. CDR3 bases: TGCAGTGCTTGGGACAGTCCCTACGAGCAGTACTTC. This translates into CSAWDSPYEQYF.

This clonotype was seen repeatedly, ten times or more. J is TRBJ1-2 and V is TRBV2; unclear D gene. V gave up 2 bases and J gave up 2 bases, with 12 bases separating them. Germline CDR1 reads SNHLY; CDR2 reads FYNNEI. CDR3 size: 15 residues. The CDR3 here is CASSELVALNYGYTF. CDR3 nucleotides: TGTGCCAGCAGTGAACTGGTAGCCCTGAACTATGGCTACACCTTC.

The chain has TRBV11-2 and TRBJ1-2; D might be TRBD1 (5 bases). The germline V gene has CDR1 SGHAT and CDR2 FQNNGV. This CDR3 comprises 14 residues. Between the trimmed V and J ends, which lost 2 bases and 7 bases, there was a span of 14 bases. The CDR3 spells CASSLLPREAGYTF. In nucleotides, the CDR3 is TGTGCCAGCAGCTTACTCCCCAGGGAGGCTGGCTACACCTTC.

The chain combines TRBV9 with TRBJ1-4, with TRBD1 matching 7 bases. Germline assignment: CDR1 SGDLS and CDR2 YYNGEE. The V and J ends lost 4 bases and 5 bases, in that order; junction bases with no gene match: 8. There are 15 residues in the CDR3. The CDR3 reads CASSLPTGLNEKLFF. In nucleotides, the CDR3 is TGTGCCAGCAGCCTCCCGACAGGGCTGAATGAAAAACTGTTTTTT.

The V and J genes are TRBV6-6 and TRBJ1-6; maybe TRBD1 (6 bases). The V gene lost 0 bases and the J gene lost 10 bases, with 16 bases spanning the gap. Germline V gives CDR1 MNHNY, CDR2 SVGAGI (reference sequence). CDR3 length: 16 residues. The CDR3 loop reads CASSYSGDTRLSPLHF. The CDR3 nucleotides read TGTGCCAGCAGTTACTCGGGGGACACACGTCTGTCACCCCTCCACTTT.

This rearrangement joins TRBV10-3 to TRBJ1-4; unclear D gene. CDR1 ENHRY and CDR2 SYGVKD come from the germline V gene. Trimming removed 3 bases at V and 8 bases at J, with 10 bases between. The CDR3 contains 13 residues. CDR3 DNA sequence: TGTGCCATCAGTGAAATGGAGCGGGAAAAACTGTTTTTT. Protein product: CAISEMEREKLFF.

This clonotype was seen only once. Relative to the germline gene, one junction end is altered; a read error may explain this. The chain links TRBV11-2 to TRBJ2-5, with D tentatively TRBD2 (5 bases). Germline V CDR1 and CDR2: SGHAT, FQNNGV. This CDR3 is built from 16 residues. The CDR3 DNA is TGTGCCAACAGCTTTCTGGCTAGCCTTCCCCAAGAGACCCAGTACTTC. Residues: CANSFLASLPQETQYF.

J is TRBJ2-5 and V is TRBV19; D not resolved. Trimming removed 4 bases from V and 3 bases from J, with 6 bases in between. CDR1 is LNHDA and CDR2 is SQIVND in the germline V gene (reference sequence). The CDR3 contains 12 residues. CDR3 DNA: TGTGCCAGTAGTACCCAAAAAGAGACCCAGTACTTC. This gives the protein CASSTQKETQYF. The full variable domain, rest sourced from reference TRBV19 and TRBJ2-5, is DGGITQSPKYLFRKEGQNVTLSCEQNLNHDAMYWYRQDPGQGLRLIYYSQIVNDFQKGDIAEGYSVSREKKESFPLTVTSAQKNPTAFYLCASSTQKETQYFGPGTRLLVL.

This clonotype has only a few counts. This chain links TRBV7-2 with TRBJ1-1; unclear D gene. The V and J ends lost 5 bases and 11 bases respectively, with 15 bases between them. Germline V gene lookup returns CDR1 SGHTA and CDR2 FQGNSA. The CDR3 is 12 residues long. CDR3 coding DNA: TGTGCCAGCAGCCACGGACGCGGCAACGCTTTCTTT. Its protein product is CASSHGRGNAFF.

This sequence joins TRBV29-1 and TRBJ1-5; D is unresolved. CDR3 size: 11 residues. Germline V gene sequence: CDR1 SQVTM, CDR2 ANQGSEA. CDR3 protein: CIGQGNQPQHF. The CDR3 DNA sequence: TGCATTGGGCAGGGCAATCAGCCCCAGCATTTT.

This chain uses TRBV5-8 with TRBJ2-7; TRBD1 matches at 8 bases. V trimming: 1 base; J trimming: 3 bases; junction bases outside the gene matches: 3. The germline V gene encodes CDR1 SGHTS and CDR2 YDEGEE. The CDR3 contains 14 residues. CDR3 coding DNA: TGTGCCAGCAGCTTGCGTACAGGGGGCTACGAGCAGTACTTC. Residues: CASSLRTGGYEQYF.

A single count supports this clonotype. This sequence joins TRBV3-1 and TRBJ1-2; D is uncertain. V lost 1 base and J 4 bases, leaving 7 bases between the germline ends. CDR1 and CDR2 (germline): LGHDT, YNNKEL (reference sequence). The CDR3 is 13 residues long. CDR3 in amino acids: CASSQVTVYGYTF. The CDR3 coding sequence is TGTGCCAGCAGCCAAGTCACCGTCTATGGCTACACCTTC. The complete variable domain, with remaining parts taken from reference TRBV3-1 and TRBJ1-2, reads DTAVSQTPKYLVTQMGNDKSIKCEQNLGHDTMYWYKQDSKKFLKIMFSYNNKELIINETVPNRFSPKSPDKAHLNLHINSLELGDSAVYFCASSQVTVYGYTFGSGTRLTVV.

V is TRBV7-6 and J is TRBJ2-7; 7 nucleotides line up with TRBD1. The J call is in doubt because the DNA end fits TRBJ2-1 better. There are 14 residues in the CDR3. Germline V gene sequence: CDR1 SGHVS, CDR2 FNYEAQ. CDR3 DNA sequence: TGTGCCAGCAGCTTAGCGTGGACAGGTGAGGTGCAGTTCTTC. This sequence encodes CASSLAWTGEVQFF.

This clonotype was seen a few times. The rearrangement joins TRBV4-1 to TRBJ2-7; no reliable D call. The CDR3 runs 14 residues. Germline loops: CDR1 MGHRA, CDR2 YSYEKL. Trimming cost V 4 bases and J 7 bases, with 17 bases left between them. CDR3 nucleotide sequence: TGCGCCAGCAGCCCCCTACTCCCAATTGGGGAGCAGTACTTC. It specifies CASSPLLPIGEQYF.